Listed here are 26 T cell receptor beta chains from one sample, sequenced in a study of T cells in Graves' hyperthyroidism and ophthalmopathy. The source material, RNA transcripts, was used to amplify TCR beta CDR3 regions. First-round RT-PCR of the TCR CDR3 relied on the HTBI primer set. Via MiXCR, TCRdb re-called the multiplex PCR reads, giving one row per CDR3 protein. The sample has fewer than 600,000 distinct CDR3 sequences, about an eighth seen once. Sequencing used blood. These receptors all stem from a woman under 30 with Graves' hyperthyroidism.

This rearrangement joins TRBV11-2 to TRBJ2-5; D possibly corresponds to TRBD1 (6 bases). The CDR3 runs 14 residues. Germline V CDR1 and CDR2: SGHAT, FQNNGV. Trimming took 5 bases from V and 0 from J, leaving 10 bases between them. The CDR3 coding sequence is TGTGCCAGCAGCGAAGACAGGAACCAAGAGACCCAGTACTTC. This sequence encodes CASSEDRNQETQYF.

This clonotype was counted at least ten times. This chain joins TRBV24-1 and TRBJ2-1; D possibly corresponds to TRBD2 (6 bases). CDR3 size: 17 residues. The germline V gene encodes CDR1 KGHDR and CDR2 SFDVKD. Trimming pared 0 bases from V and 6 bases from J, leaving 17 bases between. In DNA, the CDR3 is TGTGCCACCAGTGATTTGCTAGGCGGGACCGGGGGCAATGAGCAGTTCTTC. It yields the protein CATSDLLGGTGGNEQFF.

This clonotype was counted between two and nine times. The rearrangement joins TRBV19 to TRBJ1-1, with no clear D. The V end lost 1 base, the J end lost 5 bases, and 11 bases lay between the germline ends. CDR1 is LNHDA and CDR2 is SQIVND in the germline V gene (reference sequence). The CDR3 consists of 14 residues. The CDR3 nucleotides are TGTGCCAGTAGTATAGGGTTCGGAGGAACTGAAGCTTTCTTT. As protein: CASSIGFGGTEAFF.

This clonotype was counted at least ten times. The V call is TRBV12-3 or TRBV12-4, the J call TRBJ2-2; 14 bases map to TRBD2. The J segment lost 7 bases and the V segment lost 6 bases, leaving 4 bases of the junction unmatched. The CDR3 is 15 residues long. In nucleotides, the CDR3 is TGTGCCAGCAGGGGACTAGCGGGAGTGGGCGGGGAGCTGTTTTTT. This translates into CASRGLAGVGGELFF.

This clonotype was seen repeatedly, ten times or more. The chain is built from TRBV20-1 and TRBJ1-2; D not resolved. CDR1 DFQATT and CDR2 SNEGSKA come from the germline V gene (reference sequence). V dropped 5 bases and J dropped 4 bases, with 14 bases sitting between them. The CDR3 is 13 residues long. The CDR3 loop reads CSAQFREIYGYTF. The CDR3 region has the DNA TGCAGTGCTCAGTTTAGAGAGATCTATGGCTACACCTTC.

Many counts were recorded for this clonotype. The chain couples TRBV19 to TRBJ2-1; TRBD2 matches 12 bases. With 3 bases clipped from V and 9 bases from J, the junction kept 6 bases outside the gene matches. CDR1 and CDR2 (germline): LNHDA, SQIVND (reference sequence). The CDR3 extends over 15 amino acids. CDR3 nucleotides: TGTGCCAGTAGTATGGCGGCTAGCGGGGGGGGTGAGCAGTTCTTC. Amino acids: CASSMAASGGGEQFF. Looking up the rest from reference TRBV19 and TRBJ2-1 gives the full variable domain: DGGITQSPKYLFRKEGQNVTLSCEQNLNHDAMYWYRQDPGQGLRLIYYSQIVNDFQKGDIAEGYSVSREKKESFPLTVTSAQKNPTAFYLCASSMAASGGGEQFFGPGTRLTVL.

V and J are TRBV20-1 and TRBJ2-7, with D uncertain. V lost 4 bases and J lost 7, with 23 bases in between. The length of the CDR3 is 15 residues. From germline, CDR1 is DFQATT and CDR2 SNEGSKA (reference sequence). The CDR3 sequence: CSAKDMVEGLREQYF. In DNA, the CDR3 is TGCAGTGCTAAGGATATGGTGGAAGGATTGAGGGAGCAGTACTTC.

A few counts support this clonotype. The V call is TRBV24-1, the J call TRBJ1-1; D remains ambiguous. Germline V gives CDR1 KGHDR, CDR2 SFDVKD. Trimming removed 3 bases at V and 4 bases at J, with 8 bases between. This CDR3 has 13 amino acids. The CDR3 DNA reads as TGTGCCACCAGTGATGGCCGGGGCACTGAAGCTTTCTTT. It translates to CATSDGRGTEAFF.

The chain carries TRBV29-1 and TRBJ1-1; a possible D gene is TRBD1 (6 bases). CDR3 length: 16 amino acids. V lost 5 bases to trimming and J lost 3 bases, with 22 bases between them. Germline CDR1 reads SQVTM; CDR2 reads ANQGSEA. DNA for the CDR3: TGCAGCGTTAGTAGGTGGAAGGGGGGGGCGGACACTGAAGCTTTCTTT. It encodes CSVSRWKGGADTEAFF.

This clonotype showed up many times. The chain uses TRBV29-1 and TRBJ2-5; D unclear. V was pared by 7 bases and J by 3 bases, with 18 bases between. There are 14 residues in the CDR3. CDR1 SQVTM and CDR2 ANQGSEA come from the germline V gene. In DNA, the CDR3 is TGCAGCGCCGACCACCGGGCCGGCGAAGAGACCCAGTACTTC. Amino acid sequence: CSADHRAGEETQYF.

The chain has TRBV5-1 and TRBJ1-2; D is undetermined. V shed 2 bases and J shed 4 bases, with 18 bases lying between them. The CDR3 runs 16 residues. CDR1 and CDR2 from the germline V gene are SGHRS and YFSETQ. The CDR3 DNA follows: TGCGCCAGCAGCTTTGGACCGGAAAGGGATAGCTATGGCTACACCTTC. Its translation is CASSFGPERDSYGYTF.

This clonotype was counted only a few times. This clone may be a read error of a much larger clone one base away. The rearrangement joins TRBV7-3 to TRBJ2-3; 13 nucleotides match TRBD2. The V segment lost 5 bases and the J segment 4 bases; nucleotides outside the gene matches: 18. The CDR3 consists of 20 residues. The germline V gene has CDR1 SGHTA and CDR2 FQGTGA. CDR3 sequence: CASSPSGLAGRDVPADTQYF. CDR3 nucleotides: TGTGCCAGCAGCCCTTCGGGACTAGCGGGAAGGGATGTTCCGGCAGATACGCAGTATTTT.

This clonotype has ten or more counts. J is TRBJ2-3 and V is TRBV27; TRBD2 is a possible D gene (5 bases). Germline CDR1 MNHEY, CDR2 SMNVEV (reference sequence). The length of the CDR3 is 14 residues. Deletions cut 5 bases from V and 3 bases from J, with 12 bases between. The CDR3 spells CASSPGLLTDTQYF. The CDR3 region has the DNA TGTGCCAGCAGTCCTGGACTCCTTACAGATACGCAGTATTTT.

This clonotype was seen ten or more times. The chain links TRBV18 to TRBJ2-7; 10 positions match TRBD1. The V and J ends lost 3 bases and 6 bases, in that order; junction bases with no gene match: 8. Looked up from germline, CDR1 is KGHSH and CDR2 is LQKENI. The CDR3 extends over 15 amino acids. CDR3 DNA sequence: TGTGCCAGCTCACCCGGGACAGGGGCGGTGGGCGAGCAGTACGTC. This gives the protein CASSPGTGAVGEQYV.

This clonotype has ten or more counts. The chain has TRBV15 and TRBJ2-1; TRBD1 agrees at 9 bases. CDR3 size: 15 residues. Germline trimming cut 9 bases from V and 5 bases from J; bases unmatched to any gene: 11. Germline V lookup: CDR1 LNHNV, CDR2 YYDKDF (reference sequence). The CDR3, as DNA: TGTGCCACTAAGACAGGGGGGGACCGTCACAATGAGCAGTTCTTC. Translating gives CATKTGGDRHNEQFF.

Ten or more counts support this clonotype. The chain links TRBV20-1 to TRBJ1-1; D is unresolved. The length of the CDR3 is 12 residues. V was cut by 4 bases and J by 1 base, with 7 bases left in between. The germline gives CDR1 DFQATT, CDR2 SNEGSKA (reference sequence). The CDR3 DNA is TGCAGTGCTAATGTGGGGAACACTGAAGCTTTCTTT. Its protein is CSANVGNTEAFF.

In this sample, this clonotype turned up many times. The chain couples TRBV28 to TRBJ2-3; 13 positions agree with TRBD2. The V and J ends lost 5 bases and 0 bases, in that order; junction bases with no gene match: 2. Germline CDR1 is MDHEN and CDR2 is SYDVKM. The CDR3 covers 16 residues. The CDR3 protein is CASSGGLAGSTDTQYF. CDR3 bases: TGTGCCAGCAGTGGGGGACTAGCGGGGAGCACAGATACGCAGTATTTT.

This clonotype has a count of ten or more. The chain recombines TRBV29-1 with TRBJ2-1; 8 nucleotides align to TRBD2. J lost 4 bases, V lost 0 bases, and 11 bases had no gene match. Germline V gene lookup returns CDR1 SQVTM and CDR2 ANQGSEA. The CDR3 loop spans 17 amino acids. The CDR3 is CSVEDEGGREEYNEQFF. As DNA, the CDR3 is TGCAGCGTTGAAGACGAGGGCGGGCGGGAGGAATACAATGAGCAGTTCTTC.

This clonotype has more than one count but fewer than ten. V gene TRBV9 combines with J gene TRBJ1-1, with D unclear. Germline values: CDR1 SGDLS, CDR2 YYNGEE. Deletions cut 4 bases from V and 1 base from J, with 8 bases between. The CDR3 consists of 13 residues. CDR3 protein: CASSLKKNTEAFF. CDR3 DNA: TGTGCCAGCAGCCTCAAGAAGAACACTGAAGCTTTCTTT.

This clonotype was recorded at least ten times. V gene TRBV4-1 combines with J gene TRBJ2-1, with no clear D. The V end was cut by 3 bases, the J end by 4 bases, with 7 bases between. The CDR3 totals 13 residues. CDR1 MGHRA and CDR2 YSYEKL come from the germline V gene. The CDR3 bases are TGCGCCAGCAGCCAGGGCCTATACAATGAGCAGTTCTTC. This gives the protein CASSQGLYNEQFF.

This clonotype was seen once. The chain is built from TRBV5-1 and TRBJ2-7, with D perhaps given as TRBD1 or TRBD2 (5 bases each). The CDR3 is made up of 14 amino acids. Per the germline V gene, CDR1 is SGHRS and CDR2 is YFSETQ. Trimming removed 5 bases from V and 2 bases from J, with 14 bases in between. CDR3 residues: CASRSRGGAYEQYF. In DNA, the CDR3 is TGCGCCAGCAGGTCCCGTGGGGGAGCCTACGAGCAGTACTTC.

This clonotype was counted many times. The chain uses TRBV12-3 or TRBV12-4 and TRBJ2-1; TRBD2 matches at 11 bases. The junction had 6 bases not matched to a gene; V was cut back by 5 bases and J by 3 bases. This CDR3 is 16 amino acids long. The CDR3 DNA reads TGTGCCAGCAGTGGGCTAGCGGGAGGCAACTACAATGAGCAGTTCTTC. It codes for CASSGLAGGNYNEQFF.

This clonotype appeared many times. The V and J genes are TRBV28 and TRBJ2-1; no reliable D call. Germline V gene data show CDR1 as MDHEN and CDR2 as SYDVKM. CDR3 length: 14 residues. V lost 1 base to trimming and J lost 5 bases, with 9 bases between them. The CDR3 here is CASSLSPGHNEQFF. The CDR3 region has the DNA TGTGCCAGCAGTTTATCCCCGGGCCACAATGAGCAGTTCTTC.

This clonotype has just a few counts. Written as DNA, the CDR3 is TGTGCCAGCAGCTTAGGAGGACAGGGGGCGCGAGAGACCCAGTACTTC. It specifies CASSLGGQGARETQYF. This chain connects TRBV11-3 to TRBJ2-5; 11 bases align to TRBD1. J lost 4 bases, V lost 1 base, and 5 bases had no gene match. The CDR3 is 16 residues long. Germline V lookup: CDR1 SGHNT, CDR2 YENEEA.

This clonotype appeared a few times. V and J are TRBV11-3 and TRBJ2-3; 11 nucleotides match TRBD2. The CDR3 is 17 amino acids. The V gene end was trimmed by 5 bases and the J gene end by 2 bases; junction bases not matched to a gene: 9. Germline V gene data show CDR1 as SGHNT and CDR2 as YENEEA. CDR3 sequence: CASSNLGTSGYTDTQYF. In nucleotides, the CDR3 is TGTGCCAGCAGCAACCTAGGGACTAGCGGTTACACAGATACGCAGTATTTT. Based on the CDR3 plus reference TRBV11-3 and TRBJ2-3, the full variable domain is EAGVVQSPRYKIIEKKQPVAFWCNPISGHNTLYWYLQNLGQGPELLIRYENEEAVDDSQLPKDRFSAERLKGVDSTLKIQPAELGDSAVYLCASSNLGTSGYTDTQYFGPGTRLTVL.

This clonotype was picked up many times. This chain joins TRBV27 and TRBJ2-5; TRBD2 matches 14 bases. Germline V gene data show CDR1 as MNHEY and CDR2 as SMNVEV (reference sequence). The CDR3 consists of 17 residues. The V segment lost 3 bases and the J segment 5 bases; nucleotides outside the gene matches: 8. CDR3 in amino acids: CASSFRLAGGPGETQYF. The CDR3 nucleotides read TGTGCCAGCAGTTTTAGACTAGCGGGAGGGCCCGGGGAGACCCAGTACTTC.